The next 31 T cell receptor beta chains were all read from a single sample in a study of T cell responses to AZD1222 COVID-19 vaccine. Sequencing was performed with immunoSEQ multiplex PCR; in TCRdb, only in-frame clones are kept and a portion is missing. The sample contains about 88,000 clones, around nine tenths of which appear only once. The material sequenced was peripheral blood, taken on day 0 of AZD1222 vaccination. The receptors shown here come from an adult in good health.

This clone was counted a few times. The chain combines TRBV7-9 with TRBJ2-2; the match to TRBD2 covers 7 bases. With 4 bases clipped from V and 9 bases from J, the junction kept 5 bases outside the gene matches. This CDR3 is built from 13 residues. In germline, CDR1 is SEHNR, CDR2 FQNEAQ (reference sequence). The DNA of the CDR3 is TGTGCCAGCAGCTCAATCGGGACTAGGGAGCTGTTTTTT. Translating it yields CASSSIGTRELFF.

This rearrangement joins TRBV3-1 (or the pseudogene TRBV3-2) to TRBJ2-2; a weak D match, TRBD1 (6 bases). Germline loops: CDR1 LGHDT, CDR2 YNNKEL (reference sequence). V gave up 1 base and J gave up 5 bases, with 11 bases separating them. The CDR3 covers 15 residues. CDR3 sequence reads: CASSQAGGWTGELFF. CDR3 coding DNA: TGTGCCAGCAGCCAAGCTGGGGGCTGGACCGGGGAGCTGTTTTTT.

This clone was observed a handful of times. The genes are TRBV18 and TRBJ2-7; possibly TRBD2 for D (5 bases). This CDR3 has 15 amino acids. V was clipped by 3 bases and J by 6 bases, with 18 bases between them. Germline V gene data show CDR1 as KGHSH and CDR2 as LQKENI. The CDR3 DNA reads TGTGCCAGCTCACCCCAAGTAGCGTCTTCCCTCGAGCAGTACTTC. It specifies CASSPQVASSLEQYF.

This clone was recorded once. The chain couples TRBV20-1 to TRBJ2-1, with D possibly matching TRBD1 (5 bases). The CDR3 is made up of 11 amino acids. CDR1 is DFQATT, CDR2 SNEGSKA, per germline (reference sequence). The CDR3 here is CGAYAYNEQFF. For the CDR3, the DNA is TGCGGGGCTTACGCCTACAATGAGCAGTTCTTC.

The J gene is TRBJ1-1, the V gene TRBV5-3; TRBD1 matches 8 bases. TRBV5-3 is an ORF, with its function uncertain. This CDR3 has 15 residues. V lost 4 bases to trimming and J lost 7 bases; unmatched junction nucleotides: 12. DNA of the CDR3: TGTGCCAGAAGCACACATCGGACAGGGAAAATTGAAGCTTTCTTT. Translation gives CARSTHRTGKIEAFF.

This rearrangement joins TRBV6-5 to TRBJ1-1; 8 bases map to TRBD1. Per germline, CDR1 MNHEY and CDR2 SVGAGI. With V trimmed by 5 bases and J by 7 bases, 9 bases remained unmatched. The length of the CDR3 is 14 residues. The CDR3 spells CASSPRGRGDEAFF. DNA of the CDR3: TGTGCCAGCAGTCCCAGGGGGCGCGGCGATGAAGCTTTCTTT.

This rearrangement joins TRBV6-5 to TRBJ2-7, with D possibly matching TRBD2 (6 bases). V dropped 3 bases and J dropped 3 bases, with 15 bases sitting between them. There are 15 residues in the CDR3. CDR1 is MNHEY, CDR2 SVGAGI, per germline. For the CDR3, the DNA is TGTGCCAGCAGTTATTTTGCGGAAGCGGGCTACGAGCAGTACTTC. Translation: CASSYFAEAGYEQYF.

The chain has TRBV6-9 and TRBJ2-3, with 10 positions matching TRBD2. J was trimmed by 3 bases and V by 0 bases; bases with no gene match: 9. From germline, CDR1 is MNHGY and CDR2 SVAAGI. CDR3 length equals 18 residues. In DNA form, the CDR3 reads TGTGCCAGCAGTTATTCGTGTCTAGCGGGAGTTCAAACAGATACGCAGTATTTT. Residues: CASSYSCLAGVQTDTQYF.

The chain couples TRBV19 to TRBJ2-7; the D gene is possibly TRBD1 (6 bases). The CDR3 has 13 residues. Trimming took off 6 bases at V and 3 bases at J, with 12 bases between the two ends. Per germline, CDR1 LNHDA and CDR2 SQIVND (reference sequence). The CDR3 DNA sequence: TGTGCCAGTAGGGACAGAAAATACTACGAGCAGTACTTC. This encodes CASRDRKYYEQYF. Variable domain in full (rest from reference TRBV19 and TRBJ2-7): DGGITQSPKYLFRKEGQNVTLSCEQNLNHDAMYWYRQDPGQGLRLIYYSQIVNDFQKGDIAEGYSVSREKKESFPLTVTSAQKNPTAFYLCASRDRKYYEQYFGPGTRLTVT.

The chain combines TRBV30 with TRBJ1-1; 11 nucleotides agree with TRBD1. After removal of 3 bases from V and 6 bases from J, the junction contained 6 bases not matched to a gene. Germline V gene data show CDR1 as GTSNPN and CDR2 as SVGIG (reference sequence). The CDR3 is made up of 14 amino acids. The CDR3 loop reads CAWSTGTGGSEAFF. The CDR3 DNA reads TGTGCCTGGAGCACCGGGACAGGGGGATCTGAAGCTTTCTTT.

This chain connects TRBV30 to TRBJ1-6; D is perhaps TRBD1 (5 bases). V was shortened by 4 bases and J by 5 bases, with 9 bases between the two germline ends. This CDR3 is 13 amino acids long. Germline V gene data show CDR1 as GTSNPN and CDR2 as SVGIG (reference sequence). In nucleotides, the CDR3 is TGTGCCTGGAATCGGGGGAATAATTCACCCCTCCACTTT. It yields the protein CAWNRGNNSPLHF.

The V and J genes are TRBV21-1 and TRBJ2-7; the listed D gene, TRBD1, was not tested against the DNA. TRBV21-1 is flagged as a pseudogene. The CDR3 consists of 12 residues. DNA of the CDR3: TGTGCCAGCAGCAAATACAGGGGCGAGCAGTACTTC. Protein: CASSKYRGEQYF.

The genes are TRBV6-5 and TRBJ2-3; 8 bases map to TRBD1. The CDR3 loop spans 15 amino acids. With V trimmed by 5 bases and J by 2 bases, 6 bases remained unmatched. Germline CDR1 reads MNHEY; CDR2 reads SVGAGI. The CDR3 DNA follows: TGTGCCAGCAGTCGAGCGGACAGGGACACAGATACGCAGTATTTT. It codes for CASSRADRDTDTQYF.

This CDR3 is CASSVLQPYEQYF. The DNA for the CDR3 is TGTGCCAGCAGTGTTTTACAGCCCTACGAGCAGTACTTC. The rearrangement uses TRBV2 and TRBJ2-7, with D unresolved. The CDR3 sequence is 13 residues long. Germline CDR1 is SNHLY and CDR2 is FYNNEI. The V and J ends lost 4 bases and 2 bases respectively, with 9 bases between them.

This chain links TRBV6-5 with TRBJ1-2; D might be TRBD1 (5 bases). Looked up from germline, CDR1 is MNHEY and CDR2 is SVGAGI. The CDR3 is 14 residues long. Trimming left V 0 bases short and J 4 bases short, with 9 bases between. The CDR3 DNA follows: TGTGCCAGCAGTTACTCCGGGGGTAGCTATGGCTACACCTTC. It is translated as CASSYSGGSYGYTF.

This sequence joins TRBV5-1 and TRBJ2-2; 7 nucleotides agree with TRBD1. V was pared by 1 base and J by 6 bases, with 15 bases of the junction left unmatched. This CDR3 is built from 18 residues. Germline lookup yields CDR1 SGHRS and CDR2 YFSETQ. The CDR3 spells CASSLRRQGLGDSGELFF. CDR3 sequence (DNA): TGCGCCAGCAGCTTGCGCCGACAGGGCCTAGGTGATTCCGGGGAGCTGTTTTTT.

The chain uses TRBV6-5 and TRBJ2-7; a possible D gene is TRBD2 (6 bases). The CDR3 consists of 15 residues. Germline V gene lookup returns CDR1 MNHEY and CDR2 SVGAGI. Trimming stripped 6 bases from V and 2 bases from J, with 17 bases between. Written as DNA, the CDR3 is TGTGCCAGCAGGCTTAGGGGAGGCCTACCCTACGAGCAGTACTTC. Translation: CASRLRGGLPYEQYF.

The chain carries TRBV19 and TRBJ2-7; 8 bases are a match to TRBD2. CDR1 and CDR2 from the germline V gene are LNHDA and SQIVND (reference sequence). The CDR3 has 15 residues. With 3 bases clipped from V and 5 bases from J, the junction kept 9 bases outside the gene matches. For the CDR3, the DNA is TGTGCCAGTAGTATTGTAAGCGGGAGCTACCACGAGCAGTACTTC. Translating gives CASSIVSGSYHEQYF.

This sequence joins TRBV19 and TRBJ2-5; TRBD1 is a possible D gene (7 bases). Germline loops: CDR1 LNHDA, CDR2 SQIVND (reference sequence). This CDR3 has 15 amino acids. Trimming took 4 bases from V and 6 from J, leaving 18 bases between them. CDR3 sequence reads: CASSTYSTGRKTQYF. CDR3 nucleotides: TGTGCCAGTAGTACGTACTCGACAGGGAGGAAGACCCAGTACTTC.

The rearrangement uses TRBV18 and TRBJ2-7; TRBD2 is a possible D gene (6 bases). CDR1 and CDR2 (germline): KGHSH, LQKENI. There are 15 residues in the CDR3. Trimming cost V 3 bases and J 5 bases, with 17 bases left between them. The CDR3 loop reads CASSPRAHRENEQYF. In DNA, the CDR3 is TGTGCCAGCTCACCGCGCGCCCACCGGGAGAACGAGCAGTACTTC.

The CDR3 spells CASSLYPSNTDTQYF. The CDR3 nucleotides are TGTGCCAGCAGCTTATACCCGAGTAACACAGATACGCAGTATTTT. The chain combines TRBV7-2 with TRBJ2-3, with D uncertain. The CDR3 is 15 amino acids. Germline V gene lookup returns CDR1 SGHTA and CDR2 FQGNSA. Deletions cut 2 bases from V and 2 bases from J, with 11 bases between.

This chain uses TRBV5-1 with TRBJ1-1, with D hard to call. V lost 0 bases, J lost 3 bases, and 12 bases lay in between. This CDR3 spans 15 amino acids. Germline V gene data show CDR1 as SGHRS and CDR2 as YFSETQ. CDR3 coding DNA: TGCGCCAGCAGCTTGGTATCTCCGGGAGACACTGAAGCTTTCTTT. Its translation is CASSLVSPGDTEAFF.

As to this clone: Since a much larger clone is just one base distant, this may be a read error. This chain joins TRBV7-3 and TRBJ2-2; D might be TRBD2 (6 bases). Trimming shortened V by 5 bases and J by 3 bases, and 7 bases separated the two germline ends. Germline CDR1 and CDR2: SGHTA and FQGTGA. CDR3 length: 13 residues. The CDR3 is CASSGGDTGELFF. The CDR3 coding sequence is TGTGCCAGCAGCGGCGGGGACACCGGGGAGCTGTTTTTT.

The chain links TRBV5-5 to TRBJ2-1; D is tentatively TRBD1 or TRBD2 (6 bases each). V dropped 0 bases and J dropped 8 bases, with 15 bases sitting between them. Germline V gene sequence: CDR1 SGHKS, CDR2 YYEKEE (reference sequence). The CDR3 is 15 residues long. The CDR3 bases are TGTGCCAGCAGCTTGGCTGGGGGGCCTCTCTATGAGCAGTTCTTC. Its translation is CASSLAGGPLYEQFF.

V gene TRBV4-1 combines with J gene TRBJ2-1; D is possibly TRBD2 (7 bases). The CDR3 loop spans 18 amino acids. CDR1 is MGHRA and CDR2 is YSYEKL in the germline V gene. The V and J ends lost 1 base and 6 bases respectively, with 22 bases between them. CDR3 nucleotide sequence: TGCGCCAGCAGCCAAGGGGCGGGGCGGTTAGGGGGGGGCAATGAGCAGTTCTTC. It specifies CASSQGAGRLGGGNEQFF.

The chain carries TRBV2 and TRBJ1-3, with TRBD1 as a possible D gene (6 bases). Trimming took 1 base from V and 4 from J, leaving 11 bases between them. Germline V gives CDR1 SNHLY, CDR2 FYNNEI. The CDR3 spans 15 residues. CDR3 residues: CASSEEGGPGNTIYF. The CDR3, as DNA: TGTGCCAGCAGTGAAGAGGGGGGACCCGGAAACACCATATATTTT.

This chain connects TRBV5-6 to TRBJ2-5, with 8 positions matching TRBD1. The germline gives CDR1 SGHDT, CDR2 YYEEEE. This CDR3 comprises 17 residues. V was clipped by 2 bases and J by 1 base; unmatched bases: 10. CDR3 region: CASSFAGTGPLQETQYF. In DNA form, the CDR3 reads TGTGCCAGCAGCTTTGCCGGGACAGGACCACTCCAAGAGACCCAGTACTTC.

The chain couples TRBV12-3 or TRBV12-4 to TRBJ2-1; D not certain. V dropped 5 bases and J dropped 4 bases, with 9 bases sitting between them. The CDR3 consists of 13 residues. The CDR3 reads CASSPYGYNEQFF. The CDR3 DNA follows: TGTGCCAGCAGTCCGTACGGGTACAATGAGCAGTTCTTC.

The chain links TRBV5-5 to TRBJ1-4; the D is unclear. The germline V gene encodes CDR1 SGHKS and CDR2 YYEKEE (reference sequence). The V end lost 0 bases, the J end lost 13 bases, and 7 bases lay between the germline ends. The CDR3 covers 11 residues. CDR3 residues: CASSLDVGLFF. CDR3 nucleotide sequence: TGTGCCAGCAGCTTGGACGTCGGACTGTTTTTT.

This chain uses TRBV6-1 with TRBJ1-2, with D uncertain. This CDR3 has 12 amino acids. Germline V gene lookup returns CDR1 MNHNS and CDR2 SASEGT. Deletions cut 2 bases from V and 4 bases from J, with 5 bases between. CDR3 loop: CASSENPYGYTF. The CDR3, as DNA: TGTGCCAGCAGTGAAAACCCCTATGGCTACACCTTC.

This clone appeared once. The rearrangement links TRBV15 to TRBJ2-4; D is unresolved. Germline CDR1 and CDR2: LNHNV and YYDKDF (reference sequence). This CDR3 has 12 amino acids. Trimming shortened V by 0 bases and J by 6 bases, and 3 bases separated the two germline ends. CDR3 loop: CATSRDRNIQYF. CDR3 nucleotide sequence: TGTGCCACCAGCAGAGACCGAAACATTCAGTACTTC.